The 29 T cell receptor beta chains below come from one sample, sequenced in a study of identical twins (dated by TCRdb to the mid-2010s). Library preparation was by 5' RACE. TCRdb records Illumina HiSeq 2000 as the sequencer. TCRdb reprocessed the public reads (quality trimming at Q25 with fastp, clone calling with MiXCR) and kept in-frame beta chains. CDR3 protein duplicates are merged, each entry listing the most common genes and DNA. This sample holds 1.5 million to 2 million distinct CDR3 sequences; about 32% were observed only once. The ten largest clones take up roughly 0.3% of the sample. Sequenced sample: cord blood. The origin of the receptors is a newborn girl in good health.

A note on this clonotype: A read error is possible here, since a much larger clone lies one base away. J is TRBJ2-1 and V is TRBV12-3 or TRBV12-4, with 7 positions matching TRBD2. The CDR3 covers 11 residues. The CDR3 coding sequence is TGTGCCGGCAGTCCGACTAGCGAGCAGTTCTTC. Translated, it gives CAGSPTSEQFF.

The V call is TRBV6-6, the J call TRBJ1-4, with 9 nucleotides matching TRBD1. The CDR3 is made up of 14 amino acids. Per the germline V gene, CDR1 is MNHNY and CDR2 is SVGAGI (reference sequence). Trimming cost V 5 bases and J 9 bases; bases outside gene matches: 7. Written as DNA, the CDR3 is TGTGCCAGCAGTCACGGACAGGGGAGGAAAAAACTGTTTTTT. Protein product: CASSHGQGRKKLFF.

The V call is TRBV5-1, the J call TRBJ1-2; unclear D gene. This CDR3 spans 14 amino acids. Germline V CDR1 and CDR2: SGHRS, YFSETQ. Trimming shortened V by 9 bases and J by 0 bases, and 15 bases separated the two germline ends. The CDR3: CANTTLTANYGYTF. The CDR3 DNA sequence: TGCGCCAACACAACGCTTACAGCTAACTATGGCTACACCTTC.

A few counts support this clonotype. CDR3 protein: CASSELGLAGAQYNEQFF. CDR3 DNA sequence: TGTGCCAGCAGTGAATTGGGACTAGCGGGAGCCCAGTACAATGAGCAGTTCTTC. The V gene is TRBV2, the J gene TRBJ2-1; TRBD2 matches 14 bases. V lost 2 bases to trimming and J lost 4 bases; unmatched junction nucleotides: 7. The germline V gene has CDR1 SNHLY and CDR2 FYNNEI. The CDR3 is 18 residues long.

In regard to this clonotype: At one end, the junction sequence differs from germline, possibly due to a read error. The V gene is TRBV15, the J gene TRBJ2-3; 8 positions agree with TRBD2. Germline V lookup: CDR1 LNHNV, CDR2 YYDKDF (reference sequence). The CDR3 spans 16 residues. Here the CDR3 DNA reads TGTGCCACCGGCAGAGTGTATCGGGAGGGTACAGATACGCAGTATTTT. As protein: CATGRVYREGTDTQYF.

The CDR3 sequence: CASIDPGMGTEAFF. CDR3 nucleotides: TGTGCCAGCATCGACCCCGGGATGGGGACTGAAGCTTTCTTT. The chain uses TRBV2 and TRBJ1-1; the D is unclear. V shed 7 bases and J shed 5 bases, with 17 bases lying between them. CDR1 is SNHLY and CDR2 is FYNNEI in the germline V gene. This CDR3 has 14 residues.

Details on this clonotype: A much larger clone lies one base from this, so it may be a read error. This chain joins TRBV15 and TRBJ2-7; D is ambiguous. Trimming took 2 bases from V and 0 from J, leaving 11 bases between them. Germline CDR1 and CDR2: LNHNV and YYDKDF (reference sequence). The CDR3 is 15 amino acids. CDR3 loop: CATSRFMGTSYEQYF. In DNA, the CDR3 is TGTGCCACCAGCAGATTTATGGGCACCTCCTACGAGCAGTACTTC.

This clonotype was seen more than once but under ten times. The V and J genes are TRBV20-1 and TRBJ2-3; possible D gene TRBD2, 5 bases. The V gene's germline CDR1 is DFQATT and CDR2 SNEGSKA (reference sequence). This CDR3 comprises 13 residues. The germline V and J ends were trimmed by 8 bases and 1 base, with 13 bases remaining between them. CDR3 DNA sequence: TGCAGTACAGAGGCCGGGGGCACAGATACGCAGTATTTT. Translation gives CSTEAGGTDTQYF.

At least ten counts were recorded for this clonotype. V and J are TRBV2 and TRBJ2-7; 9 bases are shared with TRBD2. Losses at the gene ends were 7 bases for V and 2 bases for J; bases not matched to a gene: 3. The germline gives CDR1 SNHLY, CDR2 FYNNEI. CDR3 length: 13 amino acids. The CDR3 loop is CASIKREAYEQYF. CDR3 DNA: TGTGCCAGCATAAAGCGGGAGGCCTACGAGCAGTACTTC.

The chain links TRBV14 to TRBJ2-1, with 7 bases aligning to TRBD2. Trimming cost V 0 bases and J 4 bases; bases outside gene matches: 6. The germline V gene encodes CDR1 SGHDN and CDR2 FVKESK. This CDR3 spans 16 amino acids. CDR3 DNA sequence: TGTGCCAGCAGCCAAGAACCAGCGGGGCCATACAATGAGCAGTTCTTC. The encoded protein is CASSQEPAGPYNEQFF. Using reference TRBV14 and TRBJ2-1 for the parts outside the CDR3, the full variable domain is EAGVTQFPSHSVIEKGQTVTLRCDPISGHDNLYWYRRVMGKEIKFLLHFVKESKQDESGMPNNRFLAERTGGTYSTLKVQPAELEDSGVYFCASSQEPAGPYNEQFFGPGTRLTVL.

Note on this clonotype: It may be a read error: a sequence one base away is much more abundant. V usage is TRBV10-3 and J usage is TRBJ1-2; D gene uncertain. Germline values: CDR1 ENHRY, CDR2 SYGVKD. This CDR3 comprises 12 residues. Trimming took 2 bases from V and 7 from J, leaving 8 bases between them. In DNA form, the CDR3 reads TGTGCCATCAGTGAGGGGCACTGTGGCTACACCTTC. This codes for CAISEGHCGYTF.

On this clonotype itself: A single base separates this from a much larger clone, so it may be a read error. This chain joins TRBV10-3 and TRBJ1-2, with 7 bases aligning to TRBD1. Germline-derived CDR1 and CDR2 are ENHRY and SYGVKD. Losses at the gene ends were 1 base for V and 4 bases for J; bases not matched to a gene: 6. The CDR3 totals 15 residues. CDR3 amino acids: CAISEYPGTVYGYTF. The CDR3, as DNA: TGTGCCATCAGTGAGTACCCCGGGACAGTCTATGGCTACACCTTC.

The V and J genes are TRBV5-8 and TRBJ2-5, with TRBD1 matching 8 bases. This CDR3 has 14 amino acids. The V gene's germline CDR1 is SGHTS and CDR2 YDEGEE. J was trimmed by 5 bases and V by 1 base; bases with no gene match: 4. In nucleotides, the CDR3 is TGTGCCAGCAGCTTGACAGGGGGATTCGAGACCCAGTACTTC. Translated: CASSLTGGFETQYF.

The V and J genes are TRBV10-3 and TRBJ1-2; 8 positions match TRBD1. Trimming at V came to 3 bases and at J to 6 bases, leaving 6 bases not matched to a gene. The length of the CDR3 is 14 residues. The germline gives CDR1 ENHRY, CDR2 SYGVKD. CDR3 residues: CAISDGQGGDGYTF. CDR3 in DNA: TGTGCCATCAGTGACGGACAGGGAGGGGATGGCTACACCTTC.

This clonotype was found once. This chain joins TRBV19 and TRBJ1-5; D perhaps matches TRBD1 (5 bases). Per germline, CDR1 LNHDA and CDR2 SQIVND (reference sequence). The V and J ends lost 1 base and 2 bases respectively, with 21 bases between them. This CDR3 comprises 19 residues. The CDR3 nucleotides are TGTGCCAGTAGTATAGGATTGTGGAGGGGAAAGGTCGGCAATCAGCCCCAGCATTTT. Its translation is CASSIGLWRGKVGNQPQHF.

This clonotype showed up just a few times. The gene calls are TRBV28 and TRBJ1-4; 8 bases fit TRBD1. The CDR3 is made up of 17 amino acids. V gave up 5 bases and J gave up 5 bases; unmatched junction bases: 13. Germline V gene sequence: CDR1 MDHEN, CDR2 SYDVKM. CDR3 in DNA: TGTGCCAGCAGTCCCCGGACAGGGCTTCCTCAAAATGAAAAACTGTTTTTT. The encoded protein is CASSPRTGLPQNEKLFF. Filled out from reference TRBV28 and TRBJ1-4, the complete variable domain reads DVKVTQSSRYLVKRTGEKVFLECVQDMDHENMFWYRQDPGLGLRLIYFSYDVKMKEKGDIPEGYSVSREKKERFSLILESASTNQTSMYLCASSPRTGLPQNEKLFFGSGTQLSVL.

The chain has TRBV2 and TRBJ1-1; D gene uncertain. Trimming shortened V by 8 bases and J by 5 bases, and 15 bases separated the two germline ends. From germline, CDR1 is SNHLY and CDR2 FYNNEI. The CDR3 contains 13 residues. CDR3 coding DNA: TGTGCCAGCTTGATGGAAATCGGAACTGAAGCTTTCTTT. Translating it yields CASLMEIGTEAFF.

The chain has TRBV7-2 and TRBJ1-6, with D tentatively TRBD1 (5 bases). The CDR3 consists of 17 residues. Germline-derived CDR1 and CDR2 are SGHTA and FQGNSA. V gave up 4 bases and J gave up 7 bases, with 20 bases separating them. CDR3 in amino acids: CASSSGALGPVNSPLHF. The CDR3 DNA follows: TGTGCCAGCAGCTCCGGTGCTTTGGGACCCGTAAATTCACCCCTCCACTTT.

The genes are TRBV29-1 and TRBJ1-2; 9 bases match TRBD1. The CDR3 contains 13 residues. The V gene end was trimmed by 6 bases and the J gene end by 4 bases; junction bases not matched to a gene: 6. From germline, CDR1 is SQVTM and CDR2 ANQGSEA. In DNA, the CDR3 is TGCAGCGTGTTAGACAGGGGGAGCTATGGCTACACCTTC. Encoded protein: CSVLDRGSYGYTF.

This clonotype was picked up a small number of times. The chain carries TRBV12-3 or TRBV12-4 and TRBJ1-5; 9 nucleotides line up with TRBD1. The CDR3 contains 15 residues. Germline trimming cut 5 bases from V and 7 bases from J; bases unmatched to any gene: 9. The CDR3 protein is CASSLQGALGQPQHF. Written as DNA, the CDR3 is TGTGCCAGCAGTCTACAGGGGGCCCTGGGGCAGCCCCAGCATTTT.

This clonotype was observed a handful of times. This chain connects TRBV4-1 to TRBJ2-3, with 13 bases matching TRBD2. This CDR3 comprises 16 residues. With V trimmed by 6 bases and J by 2 bases, 5 bases remained unmatched. Germline V CDR1 and CDR2: MGHRA, YSYEKL. In nucleotides, the CDR3 is TGCGCCAGCAGACTAGCGGGAGGGTACAACACAGATACGCAGTATTTT. Amino acid sequence: CASRLAGGYNTDTQYF.

V and J are TRBV3-1 and TRBJ2-1; 9 bases agree with TRBD1. The CDR3 has 15 amino acids. In germline, CDR1 is LGHDT, CDR2 YNNKEL (reference sequence). V was clipped by 1 base and J by 5 bases; unmatched bases: 3. The CDR3 DNA is TGTGCCAGCAGCCAAGCGGGACAGGGTAACAATGAGCAGTTCTTC. This codes for CASSQAGQGNNEQFF.

V and J are TRBV28 and TRBJ2-3, with D uncertain. V was pared by 2 bases and J by 4 bases, with 13 bases between. From germline, CDR1 is MDHEN and CDR2 SYDVKM. The CDR3 is 15 residues long. CDR3 residues: CASSLGSLVADTQYF. In DNA form, the CDR3 reads TGTGCCAGCAGTTTAGGTTCCTTGGTAGCAGATACGCAGTATTTT.

This clonotype was seen a handful of times. V and J are TRBV6-1 and TRBJ1-6; D gene ambiguous. CDR1 and CDR2 from the germline V gene are MNHNS and SASEGT. V was pared by 2 bases and J by 6 bases, with 14 bases between. CDR3 length: 16 amino acids. DNA for the CDR3: TGTGCCAGCAGTGAACCGAGGAGGTACCTTAATTCACCCCTCCACTTT. This translates into CASSEPRRYLNSPLHF.

The rearrangement links TRBV24-1 to TRBJ2-3; D ambiguous. The V gene's germline CDR1 is KGHDR and CDR2 SFDVKD. The CDR3 sequence is 12 residues long. V was shortened by 0 bases and J by 14 bases, with 11 bases between the two germline ends. The DNA for the CDR3 is TGTGCCACCAGTGATTTGTCGGGCTGGAGGTATTTT. It codes for CATSDLSGWRYF.

This clonotype was counted a single time. The junction does not match germline at one end; this may be a read error. The V call is TRBV4-1, the J call TRBJ1-4; D ambiguous. This CDR3 comprises 15 residues. CDR1 and CDR2 (germline): MGHRA, YSYEKL. As DNA, the CDR3 is TGCGCCAGCGGCCAAGTCCACTCAACTAATGAAAAACTGTTTTTT. Translating it yields CASGQVHSTNEKLFF.

The chain carries TRBV20-1 and TRBJ1-4; 9 bases fit TRBD1. V trimming: 0 bases; J trimming: 1 base; junction bases outside the gene matches: 6. Germline V gene lookup returns CDR1 DFQATT and CDR2 SNEGSKA (reference sequence). The CDR3 loop spans 17 amino acids. Written as DNA, the CDR3 is TGCAGTGCTAGAGATAGGGACAGGGTAGGAACTAATGAAAAACTGTTTTTT. Translated: CSARDRDRVGTNEKLFF.

V usage is TRBV3-1 and J usage is TRBJ2-5; 9 bases map to TRBD2. Germline CDR1 reads LGHDT; CDR2 reads YNNKEL (reference sequence). Trimming removed 1 base from V and 4 bases from J; junction bases left unmatched: 4. The CDR3 length is 15 residues. CDR3 region: CASSQVGLARETQYF. CDR3 nucleotide sequence: TGTGCCAGCAGCCAAGTGGGACTAGCCAGAGAGACCCAGTACTTC.

In DNA, the CDR3 is TGTGCCAGCAGTGAAAGGGCACTCTACGAGCAGTTCTTC. As protein: CASSERALYEQFF. The V call is TRBV6-1, the J call TRBJ2-1; no clear D. CDR3 length: 13 amino acids. The V and J ends lost 2 bases and 10 bases respectively, with 12 bases between them. Per germline, CDR1 MNHNS and CDR2 SASEGT.